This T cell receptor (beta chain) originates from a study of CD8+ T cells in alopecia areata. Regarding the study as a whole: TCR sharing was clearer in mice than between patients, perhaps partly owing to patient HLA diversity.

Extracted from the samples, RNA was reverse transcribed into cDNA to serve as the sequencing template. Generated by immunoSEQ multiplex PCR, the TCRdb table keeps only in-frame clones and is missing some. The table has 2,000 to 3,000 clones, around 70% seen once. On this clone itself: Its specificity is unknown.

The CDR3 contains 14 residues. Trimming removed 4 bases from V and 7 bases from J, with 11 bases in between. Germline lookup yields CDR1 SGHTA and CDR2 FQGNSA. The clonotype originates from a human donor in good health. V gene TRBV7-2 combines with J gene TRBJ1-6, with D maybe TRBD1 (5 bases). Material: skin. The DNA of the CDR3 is TGTGCCAGCAGCTACGGGACTGTAAATTCACCCCTCCACTTT. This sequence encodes CASSYGTVNSPLHF.